This T cell receptor beta chain derives from a study of T-cell memory formation after mild COVID-19 (dated by TCRdb to about 2021). Background for the entire study: Most TCR sequence clusters were specific to one of the two donors. The cohort comprised two young, previously healthy adult volunteers, one female and one male. In a couple of donors, T-cell clones that expanded and contracted after mild COVID-19 were followed by sequencing TCRalpha and TCRbeta repertoires longitudinally. The investigation overall reported the following: Only a couple of mild cases were covered in the study, and larger cohorts including severe cases with pre-infection samples were considered necessary. Contracting CD4+ clones were found mainly in CM and EM memory subsets, while CD8+ clones were enriched in EMRA. From day 15 to 85, contracting clones showed balanced CD4/CD8 phenotypes, whereas a second wave of clones that expanded from day 15 to 37 leaned towards CD4+. Some responding clones were found in pre-infection memory, which suggests that pre-existing cross-reactive memory T cells took part in the SARS-CoV-2 response. SARS-CoV-2 specificity was not confirmed for the second-wave clones peaking on day 37.

V lost 6 bases and J lost 3 bases, and the count of bases not matched to a germline gene is 7. Taken from cysteine to phenylalanine, the CDR3 has 14 residues. CDR3 DNA only is kept here, 42 bases in frame from base 1. The sequencing machine was an Illumina NovaSeq 6000. TCRalpha and TCRbeta cDNA libraries were constructed by 5'RACE with constant-segment primers, with sample barcodes and unique molecular identifiers being introduced. RNA was extracted from every sample with Trizol reagent. Library amplification was performed in two PCR steps, and a second sample barcode and Illumina TruSeq adapters were introduced in the second step. Sequencing of the libraries was done on an Illumina NovaSeq, producing 2 x 150 bp paired-end reads. Under the source paper's analysis protocol: Demultiplexing of reads and collapsing into UMI-guided consensus sequences were performed with migec v1.2.7. Using mixcr v2.1.11, UMI consensuses were aligned to TRA and TRB V and J templates and then assembled into clonotypes. A clonotype was counted as expanded or contracted only if both edgeR and NoisET called the change significant, with noise models trained on biological replicates. For edgeR calls, the cutoffs were a false discovery rate-adjusted p below 0.01 and a log2 fold-change threshold of 1. As an exploratory analysis of dynamics, max-normalized trajectories of the 1000 most abundant clonotypes were examined with PCA combined with hierarchical clustering. The CD4 or CD8 phenotype of responding clones was assigned using the separately sequenced CD4+ and CD8+ repertoires. TCRdb reanalyzed the raw reads on its own, using fastp at Q25 for trimming and MiXCR for clone calling, and kept in-frame beta chains. Each CDR3 protein appears once, grouped with its most common genes and DNA. TCRdb, not the authors, supplied the V and J calls. The sample yields some 350,000 distinct CDR3 sequences; 10% to 15% were counted once. The ten largest clones add up to about 20% of the sample.

This clonotype was picked up many times. No antigen is known for it. Nothing much larger sits one base from this clone, and base qualities are not available. PBMCs were isolated by Ficoll-Paque density gradient centrifugation. The TCR originated in a man in his late teens or twenties who had mild COVID-19 (a few samples of this study predate the infection). The sample titles of this study are shuffled in the database, so cell type and time point are left out; the donor was told from shared clones. The rearranged chain carries TRBV12-3 or TRBV12-4 and TRBJ2-5, with 7 central nucleotides matching TRBD1. Sequencing was carried out using PBMCs or a T cell subset sorted from them (not recorded which). The CDR3 here reads CASSPGGLKETQYF. In nucleotide form, the sequence is TGTGCCAGCAGCCCAGGGGGTCTAAAAGAGACCCAGTACTTC.